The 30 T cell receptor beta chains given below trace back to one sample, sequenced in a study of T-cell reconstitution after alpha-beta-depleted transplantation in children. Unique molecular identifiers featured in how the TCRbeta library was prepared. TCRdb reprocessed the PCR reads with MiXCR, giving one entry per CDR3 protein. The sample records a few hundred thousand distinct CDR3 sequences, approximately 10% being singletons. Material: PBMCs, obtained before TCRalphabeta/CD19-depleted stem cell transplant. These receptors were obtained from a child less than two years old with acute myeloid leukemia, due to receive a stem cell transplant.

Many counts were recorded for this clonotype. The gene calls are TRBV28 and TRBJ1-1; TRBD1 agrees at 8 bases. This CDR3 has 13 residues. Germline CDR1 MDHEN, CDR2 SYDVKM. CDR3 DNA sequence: TGTGCGACCCGGACAGGGATGAACACTGAAGCTTTCTTT. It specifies CATRTGMNTEAFF.

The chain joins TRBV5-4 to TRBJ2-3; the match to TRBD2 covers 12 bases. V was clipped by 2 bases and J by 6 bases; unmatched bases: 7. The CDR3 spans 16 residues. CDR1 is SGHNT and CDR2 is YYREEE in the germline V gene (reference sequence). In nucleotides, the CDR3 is TGTGCCAGCAGCTTTCTAGCGGGAGGGCCAGCCGATACGCAGTATTTT. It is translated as CASSFLAGGPADTQYF.

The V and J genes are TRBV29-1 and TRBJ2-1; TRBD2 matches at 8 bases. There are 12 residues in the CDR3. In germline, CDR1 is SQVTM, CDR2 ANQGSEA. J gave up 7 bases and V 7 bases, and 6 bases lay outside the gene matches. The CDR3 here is CSARGLVNEQFF. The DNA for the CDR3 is TGCAGCGCGAGGGGACTAGTGAATGAGCAGTTCTTC.

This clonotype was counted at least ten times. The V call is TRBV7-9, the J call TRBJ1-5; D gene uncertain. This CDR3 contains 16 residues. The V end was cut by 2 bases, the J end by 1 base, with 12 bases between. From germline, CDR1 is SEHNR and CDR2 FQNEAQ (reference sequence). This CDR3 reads CASSLNGVVSNQPQHF. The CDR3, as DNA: TGTGCCAGCAGCTTAAATGGGGTAGTGAGCAATCAGCCCCAGCATTTT. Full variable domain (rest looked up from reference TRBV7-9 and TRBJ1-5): DTGVSQNPRHKITKRGQNVTFRCDPISEHNRLYWYRQTLGQGPEFLTYFQNEAQLEKSRLLSDRFSAERPKGSFSTLEIQRTEQGDSAMYLCASSLNGVVSNQPQHFGDGTRLSIL.

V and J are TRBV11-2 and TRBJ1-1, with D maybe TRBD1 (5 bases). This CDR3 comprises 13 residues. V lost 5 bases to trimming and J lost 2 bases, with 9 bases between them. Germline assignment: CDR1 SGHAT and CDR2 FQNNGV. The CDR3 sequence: CASSKGRNTEAFF. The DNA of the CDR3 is TGTGCCAGCAGCAAGGGGAGAAACACTGAAGCTTTCTTT.

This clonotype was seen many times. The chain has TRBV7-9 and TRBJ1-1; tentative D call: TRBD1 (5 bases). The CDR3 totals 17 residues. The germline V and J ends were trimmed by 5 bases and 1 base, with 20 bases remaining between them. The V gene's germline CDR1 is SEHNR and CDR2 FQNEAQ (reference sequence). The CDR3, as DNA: TGTGCCAGCAGCGCACGGGGAGGGGAGGGTAAGAACACTGAAGCTTTCTTT. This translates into CASSARGGEGKNTEAFF.

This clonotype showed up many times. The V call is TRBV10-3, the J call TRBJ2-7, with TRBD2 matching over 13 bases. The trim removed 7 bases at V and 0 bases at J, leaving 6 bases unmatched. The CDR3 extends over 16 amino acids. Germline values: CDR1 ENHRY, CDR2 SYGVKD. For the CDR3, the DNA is TGTGCCATCACCGGGACTAGCGGGGCCTCCTCCTACGAGCAGTACTTC. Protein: CAITGTSGASSYEQYF.

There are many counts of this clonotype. CDR3 amino acids: CASSLVWDTSYEQYF. CDR3 in DNA: TGTGCCAGCAGCTTAGTATGGGACACCTCCTACGAGCAGTACTTC. This sequence joins TRBV11-2 and TRBJ2-7; D may be TRBD1 (6 bases). CDR1 is SGHAT, CDR2 FQNNGV, per germline. Trimming pared 1 base from V and 0 bases from J, leaving 10 bases between. There are 15 residues in the CDR3.

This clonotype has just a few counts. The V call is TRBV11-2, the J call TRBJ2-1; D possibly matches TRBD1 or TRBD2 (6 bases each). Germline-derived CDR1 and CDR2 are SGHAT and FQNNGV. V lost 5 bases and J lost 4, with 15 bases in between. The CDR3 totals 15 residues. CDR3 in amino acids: CASSPSRGPYNEQFF. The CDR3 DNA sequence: TGTGCCAGCAGCCCATCACGGGGGCCATACAATGAGCAGTTCTTC. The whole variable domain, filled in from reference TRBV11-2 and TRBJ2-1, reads EAGVAQSPRYKIIEKRQSVAFWCNPISGHATLYWYQQILGQGPKLLIQFQNNGVVDDSQLPKDRFSAERLKGVDSTLKIQPAKLEDSAVYLCASSPSRGPYNEQFFGPGTRLTVL.

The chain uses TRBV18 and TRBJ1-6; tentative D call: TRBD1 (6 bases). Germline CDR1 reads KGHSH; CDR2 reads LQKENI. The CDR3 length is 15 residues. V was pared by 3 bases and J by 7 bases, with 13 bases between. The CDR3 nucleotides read TGTGCCAGCTCACCCGGGTTGCAGGGGAATTCACCCCTCCACTTT. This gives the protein CASSPGLQGNSPLHF.

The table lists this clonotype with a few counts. The CDR3 DNA reads TGTGCCAGCAGCGAGACCGGGACTAGCGGGGGGTACGAGCAGTACTTC. Protein: CASSETGTSGGYEQYF. The V gene is TRBV9, the J gene TRBJ2-7; TRBD2 matches at 15 bases. V shed 3 bases and J 4 bases; nucleotides not matched to a gene: 5. CDR1 and CDR2 (germline): SGDLS, YYNGEE. This CDR3 comprises 16 residues.

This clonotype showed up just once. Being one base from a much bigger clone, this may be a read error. CDR3 bases: TGCGTCAGCAGCCCGGACGGACGAGGCTCCTACGAGCAGTACTTC. Protein product: CVSSPDGRGSYEQYF. The chain uses TRBV5-1 and TRBJ2-7, with D unresolved. There are 15 residues in the CDR3. Germline V gene data show CDR1 as SGHRS and CDR2 as YFSETQ. Supplemented by reference TRBV5-1 and TRBJ2-7, the full variable domain reads KAGVTQTPRYLIKTRGQQVTLSCSPISGHRSVSWYQQTPGQGLQFLFEYFSETQRNKGNFPGRFSGRQFSNSRSEMNVSTLELGDSALYLCVSSPDGRGSYEQYFGPGTRLTVT.

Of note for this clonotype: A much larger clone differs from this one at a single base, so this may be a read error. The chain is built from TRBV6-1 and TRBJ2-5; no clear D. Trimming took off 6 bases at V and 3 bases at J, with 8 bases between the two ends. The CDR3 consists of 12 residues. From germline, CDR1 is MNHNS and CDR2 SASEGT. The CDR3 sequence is CASRAPKETQYF. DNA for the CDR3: TGTGCCAGCAGAGCCCCTAAAGAGACCCAGTACTTC.

This CDR3 is CASSPGLPGAQFF. The CDR3 nucleotides are TGTGCCAGCAGTCCTGGGCTCCCGGGCGCGCAGTTCTTC. The chain links TRBV28 to TRBJ2-1; D remains unclear. Germline loops: CDR1 MDHEN, CDR2 SYDVKM. V lost 5 bases and J 12 bases, leaving 17 bases between the germline ends. This CDR3 comprises 13 residues.

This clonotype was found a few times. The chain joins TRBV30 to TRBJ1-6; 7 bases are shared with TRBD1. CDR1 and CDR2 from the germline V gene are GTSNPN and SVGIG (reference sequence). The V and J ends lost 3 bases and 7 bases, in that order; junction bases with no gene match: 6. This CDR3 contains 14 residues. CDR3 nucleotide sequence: TGTGCCTGGAGCAGGGGGAATCTAAATTCACCCCTCCACTTT. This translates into CAWSRGNLNSPLHF.

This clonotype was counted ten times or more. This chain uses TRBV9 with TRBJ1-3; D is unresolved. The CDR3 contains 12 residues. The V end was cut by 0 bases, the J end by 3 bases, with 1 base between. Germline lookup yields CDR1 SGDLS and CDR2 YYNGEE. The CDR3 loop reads CASSVGGNTIYF. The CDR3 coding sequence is TGTGCCAGCAGCGTAGGTGGAAACACCATATATTTT.

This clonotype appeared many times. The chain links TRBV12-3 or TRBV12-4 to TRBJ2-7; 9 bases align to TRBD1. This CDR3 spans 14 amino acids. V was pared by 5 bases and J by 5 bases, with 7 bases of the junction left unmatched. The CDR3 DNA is TGTGCCAGCAGTCCCGGGACAGGGCGACACGAGCAGTACTTC. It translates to CASSPGTGRHEQYF.

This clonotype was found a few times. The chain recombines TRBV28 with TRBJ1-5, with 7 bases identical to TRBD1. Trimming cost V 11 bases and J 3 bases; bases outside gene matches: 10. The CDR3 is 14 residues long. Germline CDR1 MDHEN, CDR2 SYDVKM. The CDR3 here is CAARGGGNNQPQHF. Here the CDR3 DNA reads TGTGCCGCTAGGGGAGGGGGCAACAATCAGCCCCAGCATTTT.

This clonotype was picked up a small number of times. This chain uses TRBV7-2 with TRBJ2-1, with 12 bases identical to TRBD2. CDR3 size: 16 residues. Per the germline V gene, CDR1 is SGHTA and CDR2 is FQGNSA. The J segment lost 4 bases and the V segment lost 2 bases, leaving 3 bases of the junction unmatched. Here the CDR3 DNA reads TGTGCCAGCAGCTTAAGAGGGACTAGCGGGTACAATGAGCAGTTCTTC. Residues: CASSLRGTSGYNEQFF.

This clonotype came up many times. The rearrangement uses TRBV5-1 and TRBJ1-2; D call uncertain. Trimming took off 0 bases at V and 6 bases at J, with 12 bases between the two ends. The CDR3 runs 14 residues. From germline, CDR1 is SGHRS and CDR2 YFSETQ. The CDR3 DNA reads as TGCGCCAGCAGCTTGGCCACACAGCCTAATGGCTACACCTTC. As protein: CASSLATQPNGYTF. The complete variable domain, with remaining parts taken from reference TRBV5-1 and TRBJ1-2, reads KAGVTQTPRYLIKTRGQQVTLSCSPISGHRSVSWYQQTPGQGLQFLFEYFSETQRNKGNFPGRFSGRQFSNSRSEMNVSTLELGDSALYLCASSLATQPNGYTFGSGTRLTVV.

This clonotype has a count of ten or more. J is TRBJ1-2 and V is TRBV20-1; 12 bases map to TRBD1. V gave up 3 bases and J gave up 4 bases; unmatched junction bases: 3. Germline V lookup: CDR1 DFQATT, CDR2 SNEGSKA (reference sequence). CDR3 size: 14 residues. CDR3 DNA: TGCAGTGCTAGCCGGGACAGGGGGCTCTATGGCTACACCTTC. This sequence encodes CSASRDRGLYGYTF.

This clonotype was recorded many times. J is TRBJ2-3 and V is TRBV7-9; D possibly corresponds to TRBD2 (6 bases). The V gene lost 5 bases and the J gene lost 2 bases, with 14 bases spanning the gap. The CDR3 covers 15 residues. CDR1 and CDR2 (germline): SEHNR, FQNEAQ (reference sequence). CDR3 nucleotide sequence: TGTGCCAGCAGCCCCTCGGCGGGAAACACAGATACGCAGTATTTT. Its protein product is CASSPSAGNTDTQYF.

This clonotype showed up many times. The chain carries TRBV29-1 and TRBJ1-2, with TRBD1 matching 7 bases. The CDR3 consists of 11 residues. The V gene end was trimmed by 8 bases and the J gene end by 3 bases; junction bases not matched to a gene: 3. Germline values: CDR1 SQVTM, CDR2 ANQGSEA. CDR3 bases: TGCAGCACAGGACAGGACTATGGCTACACCTTC. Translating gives CSTGQDYGYTF.

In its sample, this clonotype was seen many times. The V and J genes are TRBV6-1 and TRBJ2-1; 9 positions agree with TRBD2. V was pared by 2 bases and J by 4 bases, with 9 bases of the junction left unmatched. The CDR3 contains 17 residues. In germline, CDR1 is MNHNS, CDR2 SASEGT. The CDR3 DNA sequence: TGTGCCAGCAGTGAAATTTTACGACTAGCGGATTACAATGAGCAGTTCTTC. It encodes CASSEILRLADYNEQFF.

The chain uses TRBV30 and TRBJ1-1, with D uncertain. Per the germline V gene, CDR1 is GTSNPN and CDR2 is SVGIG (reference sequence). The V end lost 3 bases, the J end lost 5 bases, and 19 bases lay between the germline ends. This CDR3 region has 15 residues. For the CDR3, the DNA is TGTGCCTGGAGGTCACAGTTGCTCCTTGGGACTGAAGCTTTCTTT. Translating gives CAWRSQLLLGTEAFF.

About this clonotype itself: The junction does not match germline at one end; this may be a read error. The CDR3 DNA reads as TGCAGTGCTAGAGAGCGCGGGACTCCTTCCTACGAGCAGTCCTTC. Amino acids: CSARERGTPSYEQSF. J is TRBJ2-7 and V is TRBV20-1, with a weak D call TRBD2 (6 bases). The length of the CDR3 is 15 residues. Germline assignment: CDR1 DFQATT and CDR2 SNEGSKA (reference sequence).

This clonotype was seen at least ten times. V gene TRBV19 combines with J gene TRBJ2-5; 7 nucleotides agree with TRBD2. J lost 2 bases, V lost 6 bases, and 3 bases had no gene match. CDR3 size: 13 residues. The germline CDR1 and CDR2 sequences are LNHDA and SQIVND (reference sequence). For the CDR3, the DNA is TGTGCCAGTAGCCGGACTAGGCAAGAGACCCAGTACTTC. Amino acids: CASSRTRQETQYF.

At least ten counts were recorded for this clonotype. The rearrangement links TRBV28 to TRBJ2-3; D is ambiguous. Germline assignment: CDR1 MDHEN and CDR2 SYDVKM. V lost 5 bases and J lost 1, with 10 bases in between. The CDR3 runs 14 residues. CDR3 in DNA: TGTGCCAGCAGTACGTTAGCTGGCACAGATACGCAGTATTTT. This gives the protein CASSTLAGTDTQYF. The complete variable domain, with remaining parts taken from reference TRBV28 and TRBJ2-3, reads DVKVTQSSRYLVKRTGEKVFLECVQDMDHENMFWYRQDPGLGLRLIYFSYDVKMKEKGDIPEGYSVSREKKERFSLILESASTNQTSMYLCASSTLAGTDTQYFGPGTRLTVL.

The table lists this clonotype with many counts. Here the CDR3 DNA reads TGCAGTGCGTCCTTGGGAGCCTCTGGAAACACCATATATTTT. Translation gives CSASLGASGNTIYF. This chain links TRBV20-1 with TRBJ1-3; D is ambiguous. Germline CDR1 is DFQATT and CDR2 is SNEGSKA (reference sequence). With 6 bases removed from V and 0 bases from J, the gap between germline ends came to 12 bases. The CDR3 is 14 residues long.

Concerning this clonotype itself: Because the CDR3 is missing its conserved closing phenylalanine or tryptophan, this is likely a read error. The CDR3 sequence: CSASGGYEQYI. The CDR3, as DNA: TGCAGTGCTAGCGGGGGATACGAGCAGTACATC. The chain uses TRBV20-1 and TRBJ2-7, with D maybe TRBD2 (6 bases). From germline, CDR1 is DFQATT and CDR2 SNEGSKA (reference sequence). V was pared by 3 bases and J by 4 bases, with 7 bases between. The CDR3 is made up of 11 amino acids.